Here is one T cell receptor (beta chain) with its context. Its cognate antigen is unknown. Method: immunoSEQ multiplex PCR; TCRdb's copy keeps in-frame clones and lacks some. The table includes around 23,000 clones, roughly 80% detected once. These data belong to a study of a mutant IDH1 vaccine in newly diagnosed glioma. Study overall: Standard pretreatment was either radiotherapy, temozolomide, or, for most, radiochemotherapy with temozolomide. The study held visit V12 at week 35 and visit V13 at week 47.

Time point given: week 47, end of study. Doses consisted of 300 ug of mutant IDH1 20-mer peptide each, paired with topical imiquimod. Each patient was administered eight vaccinations, scheduled in weeks 1, 3, 5, 7, 11, 15, 19 and 23. The V and J ends lost 7 bases and 4 bases respectively, with 11 bases between them. The germline V gene encodes CDR1 MGHDK and CDR2 SYGVNS. This CDR3 is built from 13 residues. Specimen: PBMCs, collected from a glioma patient whose treatment included an IDH1 peptide vaccine. The chain uses TRBV25-1 and TRBJ2-1; no clear D. The TCR originated in a man aged 35-49 years with glioma. The CDR3 sequence is CASIGYSYNEQFF. The CDR3 coding sequence is TGTGCCAGCATCGGATATTCGTACAATGAGCAGTTCTTC.